A selection of T cell receptor beta chains follows, all from one sample in a study of radiotherapy plus CTLA-4 blockade in lung cancer. Profiled with immunoSEQ multiplex PCR; TCRdb holds only in-frame clones, not every one. The data show some 66,000 clones, about 85% seen once. This sample comprised peripheral blood, obtained from a patient treated with radiotherapy plus ipilimumab. These receptor sequences come from a human donor with non-small cell lung cancer who had a partial response to radiotherapy plus ipilimumab. Both conserved end residues are trimmed from each CDR3.

v_call: TRBV5-1
cdr3_length: 14
cdr3_aa: ASSWGQGASDTEAF

v_call: TRBV29-1
cdr3_length: 12
cdr3_aa: SVVLGQAAYEQY

v_call: TRBV18
cdr3_length: 12
cdr3_aa: ASSPRTGTYEQY

v_call: TRBV27
cdr3_length: 10
cdr3_aa: ASRRRGNEQY

v_call: TRBV5-4
cdr3_length: 13
cdr3_aa: ASSAPGQGTDTQY

v_call: TRBV10-1
cdr3_length: 13
cdr3_aa: ASSGPTWSSYEQY

v_call: TRBV28
cdr3_length: 9
cdr3_aa: GSGSSYEQY

v_call: TRBV5-4
cdr3_length: 12
cdr3_aa: ASSLGGQYTEAF

v_call: TRBV29-1
cdr3_length: 10
cdr3_aa: SELRQADTQY

v_call: TRBV5-4
cdr3_length: 13
cdr3_aa: ASSGGQGAYEKLF

v_call: TRBV5-1
cdr3_length: 12
cdr3_aa: ASSLVATQETQY

v_call: TRBV19
cdr3_length: 14
cdr3_aa: ASSIGLTGVTGELF

v_call: TRBV6-6
cdr3_length: 11
cdr3_aa: ASSGTGGIGYT

v_call: TRBV5-1
cdr3_length: 11
cdr3_aa: ASSSQGADGYT

v_call: TRBV6-1
cdr3_length: 13
cdr3_aa: ASSEARRGGVEQY

v_call: TRBV4-2
cdr3_length: 14
cdr3_aa: ASSQDPVTSGNTIY

v_call: TRBV18
cdr3_length: 13
cdr3_aa: ASSSPGTGVYEQY

v_call: TRBV2
cdr3_length: 11
cdr3_aa: ASSREREETQY

v_call: TRBV23-1
cdr3_length: 19
cdr3_aa: ASSQSHSGTSGHSSYNEQF

v_call: TRBV19
cdr3_length: 10
cdr3_aa: ASSPDSYEQY

v_call: TRBV6-5
cdr3_length: 11
cdr3_aa: ASTAQGDYGYT

v_call: TRBV27
cdr3_length: 13
cdr3_aa: ASSLGQGRAYEQY

v_call: TRBV5-4
cdr3_length: 13
cdr3_aa: ASSPTGVRSDTQY

v_call: TRBV2
cdr3_length: 14
cdr3_aa: ASSERSGRAVETQY

v_call: TRBV4-1
cdr3_length: 13
cdr3_aa: ASSQGLAETYEQY

v_call: TRBV19
cdr3_length: 11
cdr3_aa: ASSPSHNQPQH

v_call: TRBV7-9
cdr3_length: 14
cdr3_aa: ATQGGDRGLPDTQY

v_call: TRBV6-1
cdr3_length: 14
cdr3_aa: ASSEVSGSTQETQY

v_call: TRBV18
cdr3_length: 11
cdr3_aa: ASSPGQKQPQH

v_call: TRBV30
cdr3_length: 12
cdr3_aa: AWRQMGATGELF

v_call: TRBV5-6
cdr3_length: 14
cdr3_aa: ASSVGELAGIYEQY

v_call: TRBV6-5
cdr3_length: 13
cdr3_aa: ASSYSRQGGTEAF

v_call: TRBV5-4
cdr3_length: 13
cdr3_aa: ASSLAETGNTEAF

v_call: TRBV28
cdr3_length: 13
cdr3_aa: ASSFLQGARDTQY

v_call: TRBV29-1
cdr3_length: 11
cdr3_aa: SAVQGTGNTIY

v_call: TRBV25-1
cdr3_length: 13
cdr3_aa: ASSDLAGAYNEQF

v_call: TRBV21-1
cdr3_length: 15
cdr3_aa: ASSTVKRDHSYNEQF

v_call: TRBV5-1
cdr3_length: 12
cdr3_aa: ASSSLTGGFGYT

v_call: TRBV10-1
cdr3_length: 14
cdr3_aa: ASSESRASGYNEQF

v_call: TRBV2
cdr3_length: 12
cdr3_aa: ASRGTGSQNIQY

v_call: TRBV4-1
cdr3_length: 13
cdr3_aa: ASSSPLDPREKLF

v_call: TRBV11-2
cdr3_length: 12
cdr3_aa: ASSSPSGYNEQF

v_call: TRBV5-1
cdr3_length: 13
cdr3_aa: ASSLLPSWPYEQY

v_call: TRBV7-2
cdr3_length: 15
cdr3_aa: ASSFSDRGLFLETQY

v_call: TRBV7-3
cdr3_length: 14
cdr3_aa: ASSAYSVMNTGELF

v_call: TRBV30
cdr3_length: 12
cdr3_aa: AWTRQGSSYEQY

v_call: TRBV5-1
cdr3_length: 14
cdr3_aa: ASSVLTGGSTDTQY

v_call: TRBV28
cdr3_length: 12
cdr3_aa: ASSFWRGTYEQY

v_call: TRBV4-2
cdr3_length: 13
cdr3_aa: ASSQEVGVTGELF

v_call: TRBV4-2
cdr3_length: 18
cdr3_aa: ASSQIPGGSQAYSNQPQH

v_call: TRBV10-3
cdr3_length: 12
cdr3_aa: AISEDSSYNEQF

v_call: TRBV28
cdr3_length: 13
cdr3_aa: ASSPSFRGSHEQY

v_call: TRBV2
cdr3_length: 12
cdr3_aa: ASSLRGASYEQY

v_call: TRBV21-1
cdr3_length: 13
cdr3_aa: ASSMVQGRWNEQY